Each of the 28 T cell receptor beta chains below was sequenced from the same sample in a study of metastatic and nonmetastatic thyroid tumors. Until they underwent thyroid surgery, no patient had received any treatment. TCRdb re-called the PCR reads with MiXCR. The sample includes 20,000 to 25,000 clones, around 20% of them seen just once. Source material: adjacent normal tissue. These receptors were taken from a female donor with papillary thyroid cancer or a benign thyroid nodule (not recorded which). Some clones in this sample may be carry-over from other donors' samples.

This clone has only a few counts. The chain is built from TRBV12-5 and TRBJ2-2; 7 bases are shared with TRBD2. CDR3 length equals 16 residues. Trimming took 7 bases from V and 7 from J; bases not matched to a gene: 15. Germline CDR1 reads LGHNT; CDR2 reads FRNRAP. The CDR3 reads CASVPMDGGTDGELFF. The CDR3 nucleotides read TGTGCTAGTGTCCCAATGGACGGGGGGACTGACGGGGAGCTGTTTTTT. Variable domain in full (rest from reference TRBV12-5 and TRBJ2-2): DARVTQTPRHKVTEMGQEVTMRCQPILGHNTVFWYRQTMMQGLELLAYFRNRAPLDDSGMPKDRFSAEMPDATLATLKIQPSEPRDSAVYFCASVPMDGGTDGELFFGEGSRLTVL.

This chain uses TRBV18 with TRBJ1-6; TRBD1 agrees at 10 bases. The CDR3 contains 15 residues. Germline trimming cut 1 base from V and 7 bases from J; bases unmatched to any gene: 1. From germline, CDR1 is KGHSH and CDR2 LQKENI. CDR3 DNA sequence: TGTGCCAGCTCACCACTGGGACAGGGGAATTCACCCCTCCACTTT. It is translated as CASSPLGQGNSPLHF.

The table lists this clone with many counts. V usage is TRBV11-1 and J usage is TRBJ1-2; D possibly corresponds to TRBD1 (5 bases). The length of the CDR3 is 16 residues. The V end lost 0 bases, the J end lost 2 bases, and 13 bases lay between the germline ends. Per the germline V gene, CDR1 is SGHAT and CDR2 is FQDESV (reference sequence). The CDR3 sequence is CASSLASREGNYGYTF. CDR3 nucleotides: TGTGCCAGCAGCTTAGCGAGCAGGGAGGGCAACTATGGCTACACCTTC.

This clone is medium-sized. The chain combines TRBV28 with TRBJ2-7; D possibly corresponds to TRBD1 (6 bases). Trimming cost V 6 bases and J 2 bases, with 14 bases left between them. The germline V gene encodes CDR1 MDHEN and CDR2 SYDVKM. The CDR3 runs 14 residues. The chain's CDR3 is CASRGASTTYEQYF. CDR3 nucleotide sequence: TGTGCCAGCAGGGGGGCGTCCACAACCTACGAGCAGTACTTC.

This chain links TRBV24-1 with TRBJ2-3; TRBD2 aligns across 12 bases. The J segment lost 7 bases and the V segment lost 3 bases, leaving 13 bases of the junction unmatched. The CDR3 has 18 amino acids. Germline V gene data show CDR1 as KGHDR and CDR2 as SFDVKD. CDR3 nucleotides: TGTGCCACCAGTGATGGGGGGGCTAGCGGGAGGGCCCGGAATACGCAGTATTTT. Encoded protein: CATSDGGASGRARNTQYF.

This clone was seen only once. At one end the junction does not follow the germline gene, possibly because of a read error. The chain carries TRBV9 and TRBJ1-3; D is unresolved. In germline, CDR1 is SGDLS, CDR2 YYNGEE. This CDR3 has 15 residues. The CDR3 loop reads CASSVDPTSGNTIYF. In nucleotides, the CDR3 is TGTGCCAGCAGCGTAGATCCCACATCTGGGAACACCATATATTTT.

The chain recombines TRBV4-1 with TRBJ2-7, with 9 bases fitting TRBD2. The J segment lost 2 bases and the V segment lost 2 bases, leaving 19 bases of the junction unmatched. The CDR3 loop spans 20 amino acids. Germline CDR1 MGHRA, CDR2 YSYEKL. This CDR3 is CASSQKLSEAVTSGTYEQYF. The CDR3 DNA sequence: TGCGCCAGCAGCCAAAAATTATCGGAGGCCGTGACTAGCGGTACCTACGAGCAGTACTTC.

With regard to this clone: Germline and junction disagree at one end, which may indicate a read error. The chain has TRBV24-1 and TRBJ1-2; D gene uncertain. The germline gives CDR1 KGHDR, CDR2 SFDVKD. The CDR3 spans 12 residues. Here the CDR3 DNA reads TGTGCCACGAGTGATGCTAACTATGTCTACACCTTC. Protein sequence: CATSDANYVYTF.

This chain uses TRBV5-4 with TRBJ2-5; 7 positions agree with TRBD1. The J segment lost 2 bases and the V segment lost 4 bases, leaving 11 bases of the junction unmatched. The CDR3 extends over 16 amino acids. In germline, CDR1 is SGHNT, CDR2 YYREEE (reference sequence). The CDR3 here is CASSPERGQPQETQYF. CDR3 DNA sequence: TGTGCCAGCAGCCCTGAACGGGGACAGCCTCAAGAGACCCAGTACTTC.

This clone was recorded many times. The chain employs TRBV7-2 and TRBJ2-5; D possibly corresponds to TRBD1 (6 bases). Germline V CDR1 and CDR2: SGHTA, FQGNSA. There are 13 residues in the CDR3. Trimming removed 8 bases from V and 3 bases from J, with 13 bases in between. The CDR3 loop is CASGRQAEETQYF. The CDR3 nucleotides read TGTGCCAGCGGACGACAGGCCGAAGAGACCCAGTACTTC.

This clone was seen ten or more times. The chain recombines TRBV20-1 with TRBJ2-4; D is ambiguous. Trimming stripped 6 bases from V and 5 bases from J, with 8 bases between. From germline, CDR1 is DFQATT and CDR2 SNEGSKA (reference sequence). This CDR3 region has 11 residues. The CDR3 DNA sequence: TGCAGTGCAGGGTTCCAAAACATTCAGTACTTC. Translation: CSAGFQNIQYF.

This clone has at least ten counts. The chain uses TRBV30 and TRBJ1-1; D may be TRBD1 (6 bases). V gave up 4 bases and J gave up 5 bases, with 26 bases separating them. In germline, CDR1 is GTSNPN, CDR2 SVGIG (reference sequence). This CDR3 is built from 17 residues. This chain's CDR3 is CAWKRSRLTGSGTEAFF. The CDR3 DNA sequence: TGTGCCTGGAAAAGGAGCCGGCTAACAGGGAGCGGTACTGAAGCTTTCTTT.

This clone was recorded once. This chain connects TRBV7-3 to TRBJ2-3; tentatively, D is TRBD2 (5 bases). The CDR3 sequence is 18 residues long. The germline CDR1 and CDR2 sequences are SGHTA and FQGTGA. The V and J ends lost 5 bases and 2 bases respectively, with 23 bases between them. The CDR3 spells CASSPRAGPVTITDTQYF. The CDR3 bases are TGTGCCAGCAGCCCTCGGGCAGGACCGGTGACTATCACAGATACGCAGTATTTT.

In its sample, this clone is medium-sized. The rearrangement uses TRBV19 and TRBJ1-1; D call uncertain. Germline assignment: CDR1 LNHDA and CDR2 SQIVND (reference sequence). The CDR3 extends over 11 amino acids. The V gene lost 7 bases and the J gene lost 1 base, with 4 bases spanning the gap. The CDR3: CASKGNTEAFF. The CDR3 coding sequence is TGTGCCAGTAAAGGGAACACTGAAGCTTTCTTT.

V usage is TRBV10-1 and J usage is TRBJ2-1, with a tentative D call TRBD2 (6 bases). CDR1 is WNHNN, CDR2 SYGVQD, per germline (reference sequence). The CDR3 is 16 residues long. Trimming took off 0 bases at V and 3 bases at J, with 12 bases between the two ends. The CDR3 sequence is CASSESKAGGYNEQFF. The CDR3 nucleotides read TGCGCCAGCAGTGAGTCGAAAGCGGGCGGCTACAATGAGCAGTTCTTC.

For this clone: The conserved closing phenylalanine or tryptophan is absent in this CDR3, likely reflecting a read error. This chain joins TRBV27 and TRBJ1-4; D ambiguous. The CDR3 is 14 residues long. CDR1 and CDR2 (germline): MNHEY, SMNVEV (reference sequence). Trimming pared 4 bases from V and 1 base from J, leaving 7 bases between. CDR3 region: CASSWTGTNEKLFL. The CDR3 bases are TGTGCCAGCAGTTGGACGGGAACTAATGAAAAACTGTTTCTT.

J is TRBJ2-1 and V is TRBV7-3; weak D call: TRBD2 (5 bases). The ends were cut back, 5 bases at V and 10 bases at J, with 21 bases in the middle. In germline, CDR1 is SGHTA, CDR2 FQGTGA. The CDR3 consists of 15 residues. The CDR3 DNA is TGTGCCAGCAGCCCCTCCCTAGTTAGCGTGGGGGAGCAGTTCTTC. It is translated as CASSPSLVSVGEQFF.

This clone is classed as medium-sized. The same CDR3 also results from other DNA sequences found in this sample. J is TRBJ2-7 and V is TRBV27; perhaps D is TRBD1 or TRBD2 (5 bases each). The CDR3 length is 15 residues. Trimming took 7 bases from V and 7 from J, leaving 23 bases between them. In germline, CDR1 is MNHEY, CDR2 SMNVEV (reference sequence). DNA for the CDR3: TGTGCCAGCAAAAGCTCCGGGACGCAAAACTGGGAGCAGTACTTC. Encoded protein: CASKSSGTQNWEQYF.

This clone was observed a handful of times. V is TRBV6-5 and J is TRBJ2-7; 8 nucleotides agree with TRBD1. The CDR3 contains 15 residues. With V trimmed by 6 bases and J by 2 bases, 9 bases remained unmatched. From germline, CDR1 is MNHEY and CDR2 SVGAGI. The CDR3 loop reads CASSLEGTGAYEQYF. The CDR3 DNA reads as TGTGCCAGCAGCTTAGAGGGGACAGGAGCCTACGAGCAGTACTTC.

This clone was counted many times. This chain links TRBV4-2 with TRBJ2-1; the match to TRBD1 covers 11 bases. The CDR3 covers 15 residues. Germline lookup yields CDR1 LGHNA and CDR2 YNFKEQ. The ends lost 1 base at V and 8 bases at J; junction bases unmatched: 4. CDR3 sequence (DNA): TGTGCCAGCAGCCAAGGGACAGGGGGCGGGGATGAGCAGTTCTTC. Encoded protein: CASSQGTGGGDEQFF.

In this sample, this clone turned up many times. The sample has other DNA sequences that encode this CDR3 too. The chain couples TRBV2 to TRBJ2-3, with 8 bases lining up with TRBD2. The germline gives CDR1 SNHLY, CDR2 FYNNEI. Unmatched junction bases numbered 7, after V lost 5 bases and J lost 6 bases. The length of the CDR3 is 14 residues. The CDR3 sequence is CASSPSSGYDTQYF. Written as DNA, the CDR3 is TGTGCCAGCAGTCCCTCTAGCGGGTATGATACGCAGTATTTT.

This clone was observed many times. This chain connects TRBV5-1 to TRBJ1-4; TRBD1 might be the D (5 bases). The V gene lost 4 bases and the J gene lost 8 bases, with 12 bases spanning the gap. The CDR3 contains 13 residues. Germline assignment: CDR1 SGHRS and CDR2 YFSETQ. The CDR3 DNA reads TGCGCCAGCAGCCTGGACATACTGGAAAAACTGTTTTTT. This sequence encodes CASSLDILEKLFF.

This clone has a count of ten or more. This sequence joins TRBV10-3 and TRBJ2-3; D perhaps matches TRBD2 (5 bases). V was shortened by 6 bases and J by 5 bases, with 12 bases between the two germline ends. CDR3 length: 13 residues. The germline gives CDR1 ENHRY, CDR2 SYGVKD. The CDR3 here is CAISEGNLDTQYF. Written as DNA, the CDR3 is TGTGCCATCAGCGAGGGAAATCTAGATACGCAGTATTTT.

This clone appeared a few times. An end of the junction does not agree with germline; a read error may underlie this. This sequence joins TRBV28 and TRBJ1-1; tentatively, D is TRBD1 (6 bases). Germline assignment: CDR1 MDHEN and CDR2 SYDVKM. The CDR3 covers 15 residues. DNA of the CDR3: TGTGCCATCAGTTTAACAGGGTTGTGGAACACTGAAGCTTTCTTT. Its protein is CAISLTGLWNTEAFF.

About this clone: Sequence at one end of the junction differs from germline and may be a read error. The chain links TRBV9 to TRBJ2-7; 11 positions match TRBD2. CDR1 and CDR2 (germline): SGDLS, YYNGEE. The CDR3 is 15 amino acids. The CDR3 DNA reads as TGTGCCAGCAGCTCCATAGCGGGAGGGCCCGACGAGCGGTACTTC. It codes for CASSSIAGGPDERYF.

The V call is TRBV28, the J call TRBJ2-3; D gene uncertain. Germline CDR1 reads MDHEN; CDR2 reads SYDVKM. The CDR3 is 13 amino acids. V was shortened by 3 bases and J by 4 bases, with 8 bases between the two germline ends. The DNA of the CDR3 is TGTGCCAGCAGTTTGCGCGGCCCAGATACGCAGTATTTT. Protein sequence: CASSLRGPDTQYF. The whole variable domain, filled in from reference TRBV28 and TRBJ2-3, reads DVKVTQSSRYLVKRTGEKVFLECVQDMDHENMFWYRQDPGLGLRLIYFSYDVKMKEKGDIPEGYSVSREKKERFSLILESASTNQTSMYLCASSLRGPDTQYFGPGTRLTVL.

The gene calls are TRBV5-8 and TRBJ2-5; D possibly uses TRBD1 or TRBD2 (5 bases each). Per the germline V gene, CDR1 is SGHTS and CDR2 is YDEGEE. Trimming left V 1 base short and J 4 bases short, with 14 bases between. The CDR3 covers 15 residues. The CDR3 sequence is CASSLPGPIGETQYF. The CDR3 region has the DNA TGTGCCAGCAGCTTGCCGGGACCGATAGGAGAGACCCAGTACTTC.

This clone has a handful of counts. The chain couples TRBV12-3 or TRBV12-4 to TRBJ1-2; D ambiguous. This CDR3 is 11 amino acids long. The V end lost 5 bases, the J end lost 1 base, and 2 bases lay between the germline ends. CDR3 in amino acids: CASSVNYGYTF. For the CDR3, the DNA is TGTGCCAGCAGTGTTAACTATGGCTACACCTTC.